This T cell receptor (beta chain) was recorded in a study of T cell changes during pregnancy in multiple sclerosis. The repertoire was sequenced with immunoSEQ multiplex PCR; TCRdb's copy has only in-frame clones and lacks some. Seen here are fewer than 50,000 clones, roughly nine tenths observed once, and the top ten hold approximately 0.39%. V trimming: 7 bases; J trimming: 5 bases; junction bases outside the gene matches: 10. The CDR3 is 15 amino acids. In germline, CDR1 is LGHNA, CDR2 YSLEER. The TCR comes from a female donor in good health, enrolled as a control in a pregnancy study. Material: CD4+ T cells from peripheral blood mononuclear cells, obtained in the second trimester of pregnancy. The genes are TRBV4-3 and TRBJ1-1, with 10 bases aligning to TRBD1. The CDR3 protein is CASTADGQGGTEAFF. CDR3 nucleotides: TGCGCCAGCACGGCGGACGGACAGGGGGGTACTGAAGCTTTCTTT.